These T cell receptor beta chains were read from a single sample in a study of T cell repertoires in cytomegalovirus infection. No antigen has been identified for these receptors. TCRdb re-analysed the reads in MiXCR, keeping a single row per CDR3 protein. This sample carries 640,000 or so distinct CDR3 sequences, roughly a third of them seen once, and the ten largest clones take around a sixth. Sequencing was performed on cultured PBMCs, taken from culture after CMV antigen stimulation. The receptors derive from a human donor in good health (CMV status not recorded). Some clones in this sample may be carry-over from other donors' samples. The CDR3 runs from the conserved cysteine through the conserved F or W. The D gene is left open where the match is weak. Only part of the rows carry a size: once, few, many, or a class if the clone is expanded.

J gene,V gene,clone size,D gene,CDR3 DNA,CDR3 protein
TRBJ1-4,TRBV27,few,NA,TGTGCCAGCAGTCCCACCCCGATAGAAAAACTGTTTTTT,CASSPTPIEKLFF
TRBJ1-5,TRBV7-2,many,NA,TGTGCCAGCAGCTTATGGGTCAATCAGCCCCAGCATTTT,CASSLWVNQPQHF
TRBJ1-2,TRBV7-9,many,NA,TGTGCCAGCAGCCCTATGGCGGCGTCTAACTATGGCTACACCTTC,CASSPMAASNYGYTF
TRBJ2-7,TRBV12-3/TRBV12-4,few,TRBD1,TGTGCCAGCAGGTGGACAGGAGGCAACGAGCAGTACTTC,CASRWTGGNEQYF
TRBJ2-1,TRBV14,NA,TRBD2,TGTGCCAGCAGCCAAGAATTCGCTAGCGGGACCCAGTTCTTC,CASSQEFASGTQFF
TRBJ2-3,TRBV6-6,NA,NA,TGTGCCAGCAGTCGGACGGGGGGCCGGGGAGATACGCAGTATTTT,CASSRTGGRGDTQYF
TRBJ1-5,TRBV27,NA,NA,TGTGCCAGCCGTAGGGCAGGGCAACGTCAGCCCCAGCATTTT,CASRRAGQRQPQHF
TRBJ2-2,TRBV20-1,NA,NA,TGCAGTGCCCGAGGAGGGACCACCATGGTGACAGGGGAGCTGTTTTTT,CSARGGTTMVTGELFF
TRBJ1-1,TRBV19,few,TRBD1,TGTGCCAGTAGTATAATTGGGACAGGGGCTGAAGCTTTCTTT,CASSIIGTGAEAFF
TRBJ1-6,TRBV28,NA,NA,TGTGCCAGCGCAGAGTTTAATTCACCCCTCCACTTT,CASAEFNSPLHF
TRBJ2-2,TRBV19,few,NA,TGTGCCAGTAGTAAAGGGGCCCCCGGGGAGCTGTTTTTT,CASSKGAPGELFF
TRBJ1-6,TRBV6-6,NA,NA,TGTGCCAGCAGTTACTCCGGCAGAGATTCACCCCTCCACTTT,CASSYSGRDSPLHF
TRBJ1-5,TRBV6-1,few,NA,TGTGCCAGCAGTGAAGAAAGGGGGGATGGGCATCAGCCCCAGCATTTT,CASSEERGDGHQPQHF
TRBJ2-3,TRBV7-2,NA,TRBD2,TGTGCCAGCAGCTTAGGACTAGCGGGGGGGAATTTGGCGCAGTATTTT,CASSLGLAGGNLAQYF
TRBJ2-7,TRBV28,once,TRBD1,TGTGCCAGCAGTACCCAGGGACAGGGTACCCCGAACGAGCAGTACTTC,CASSTQGQGTPNEQYF
TRBJ1-4,TRBV7-9,few,TRBD1,TGTGCCAGCAACGGACAGGGCAGTAATGAAAAACTGTTTTTT,CASNGQGSNEKLFF
TRBJ2-1,TRBV7-9,NA,NA,TGTGCCAGCAGCTTAGTACAGTACTACAATGAGCAGTTCTTC,CASSLVQYYNEQFF
TRBJ1-4,TRBV5-6,few,TRBD1,TGTGCCAGCAACGTACAGGGGGCTGGAAAGGAAAAACTGTTTTTT,CASNVQGAGKEKLFF
TRBJ2-7,TRBV12-5,few,TRBD1,TGTGCTAGTGGTTTGGCAGGACAGGGGTTAACCTACGAGCAGTACTTC,CASGLAGQGLTYEQYF
TRBJ2-4,TRBV23-1,NA,NA,TGCGCCAGCAGTCAATACGGGGGATTAGTTCCCATTCAGTACTTC,CASSQYGGLVPIQYF
TRBJ1-1,TRBV4-1,few,NA,TGTGCCAGCAGCCAAGATCGGGCCAGGGACACTGAAGCTTTCTTT,CASSQDRARDTEAFF
TRBJ1-5,TRBV4-1,NA,NA,TGCGCCAGCAGCCAAGATGGGGGGGAAACTCGGCCCCAGCATTTT,CASSQDGGETRPQHF
TRBJ2-2,TRBV11-2,NA,NA,TGTGCCAGCAGCTTAGGGGTACGGGCCGGGGAGCTGTTTTTT,CASSLGVRAGELFF
TRBJ2-1,TRBV11-3,few,TRBD2,TGTGCCAGCAGCTTCGGGACTAGCGGGGGAGACTACAATGAGCAGTTCTTC,CASSFGTSGGDYNEQFF
TRBJ1-2,TRBV7-9,NA,NA,TGTGCCAGCAGCCCTTCCGACAGACTCAACTATGGCTACACCTTC,CASSPSDRLNYGYTF
TRBJ1-2,TRBV12-3/TRBV12-4,NA,NA,TGTGCCACCAGCATCGGGGGGCCGAACTATGGCTACACCTTC,CATSIGGPNYGYTF
TRBJ2-7,TRBV7-2,NA,NA,TGTGCCAGCAGCTTAGTCGGGGGCAGTGCGTACGAGCAGTACTTC,CASSLVGGSAYEQYF
TRBJ2-2,TRBV7-2,many,NA,TGTGCCAGCAGCCCGTCCGGGGAGCTGTTTTTT,CASSPSGELFF
TRBJ2-7,TRBV7-6,NA,NA,TGTGCCAGCAGCGCCGCACAGGCCCGTAGCGAGCAGTACTTC,CASSAAQARSEQYF
TRBJ2-4,TRBV4-2,NA,TRBD1,TGTGCCAGCAGCCAAGCCGTTAGGTGGACAGGGGTCCCGTTAGCCAAAAACATTCAGTACTTC,CASSQAVRWTGVPLAKNIQYF
TRBJ1-5,TRBV7-8,NA,NA,TGTGCCAGCAGCTTTAATGCCGGTGCCTATAGCAATCAGCCCCAGCATTTT,CASSFNAGAYSNQPQHF
TRBJ2-3,TRBV24-1,NA,NA,TGTGCCACCAGGAACGGGACACCCCTTGCAGATACGCAGTATTTT,CATRNGTPLADTQYF
TRBJ1-1,TRBV7-2,NA,TRBD1,TGTGCCAGCAGCTTACAGGGGGCTCCGCACACTGAAGCTTTCTTT,CASSLQGAPHTEAFF
TRBJ2-1,TRBV7-8,few,TRBD2,TGTGCCAGCAGCTCAAGGTCGCCTCTAGCGGGGGAGCAGTTCTTC,CASSSRSPLAGEQFF
TRBJ2-7,TRBV7-8,many,NA,TGTGCCAGCAGCTCACACCCCCTAGTTGGGCGCGAGCAGTACTTC,CASSSHPLVGREQYF
TRBJ1-2,TRBV5-1,few,TRBD1,TGCGCCAGCAGCTTGGAACCAGGGGGAGGTGGCTACACCTTC,CASSLEPGGGGYTF
TRBJ1-4,TRBV7-9,NA,TRBD1,TGTGCCAGCAGTCTCTCGCCGGGACAGGGTAGTGAAAAACTGTTTTTT,CASSLSPGQGSEKLFF
TRBJ1-5,TRBV2,few,NA,TGTGCCAGCAGTGCAGGGAATCAGCCCCAGCATTTT,CASSAGNQPQHF
TRBJ1-5,TRBV6-6,NA,NA,TGTGCCAGCAGCAACGGGGTTTCGGGCAATCAGCCCCAGCATTTT,CASSNGVSGNQPQHF
TRBJ1-6,TRBV7-2,few,TRBD1,TGTGCCAGCAGCGAGGGGGCCTATTCACCCCTCCACTTT,CASSEGAYSPLHF
TRBJ1-2,TRBV4-1,NA,NA,TGCGCCAGCAGCCGGGGGGGAGTAGGTGGCTACACCTTC,CASSRGGVGGYTF
TRBJ1-1,TRBV12-3/TRBV12-4,NA,NA,TGTGCCAGCAGTTACACCGAGCAGGGGACTGAAGCTTTCTTT,CASSYTEQGTEAFF
TRBJ2-5,TRBV12-3/TRBV12-4,NA,NA,TGTGCCAGCAGTATTTCGCTTGGAGAGACCCAGTACTTC,CASSISLGETQYF
TRBJ2-3,TRBV7-6,NA,TRBD2,TGTGCCAGCAGACCTCTACTAGCGGGGGGCAGTGGAGATACGCAGTATTTT,CASRPLLAGGSGDTQYF
TRBJ2-3,TRBV7-2,NA,TRBD1,TGTGCCAGCAGCTTAAAGGACAGGAAAACAGATACGCAGTATTTT,CASSLKDRKTDTQYF
TRBJ2-2,TRBV7-1,NA,NA,TGTGCCAGCAGCCCCTTTGGGAGCGACACCGGGGAGCTGTTTTTT,CASSPFGSDTGELFF
TRBJ1-5,TRBV4-2,few,TRBD1,TGTGCCAGCAGCCAAGAAGAGGGACAGTTAGGGAGGCCCCAGCATTTT,CASSQEEGQLGRPQHF
TRBJ2-3,TRBV6-6,once,TRBD2,TGTGCCAGCAGTTACGGCGGGGGGGACACAGATACGCAGTATTTT,CASSYGGGDTDTQYF
TRBJ1-2,TRBV20-1,once,TRBD1,TGCAGTGCTAAGGACAGGGGGCACTATGGCTACACCTTC,CSAKDRGHYGYTF
TRBJ1-2,TRBV11-2,few,NA,TGTGCCAGCAGCTTAGGGGGGGAAGAGGGGAGTTATGGCTACACCTTC,CASSLGGEEGSYGYTF
TRBJ1-5,TRBV14,NA,NA,TGTGCCAGCAGCCAAGCTCCTCCGGGTCAGCCCCAGCATTTT,CASSQAPPGQPQHF
TRBJ2-3,TRBV5-4,NA,NA,TGTGCCAGCAGCTTGCGGTTGAGGTCCGGAGATACGCAGTATTTT,CASSLRLRSGDTQYF
TRBJ2-2,TRBV5-4,few,NA,TGTGCCAGCAGCACCGGGACAAGGTACACCGGGGAGCTGTTTTTT,CASSTGTRYTGELFF
TRBJ1-4,TRBV6-7,NA,NA,TGTGCCAGCAGTTACCCCAGGTTGGGACCGCGGGGCGGTGCAACTAATGAAAAACTGTTTTTT,CASSYPRLGPRGGATNEKLFF